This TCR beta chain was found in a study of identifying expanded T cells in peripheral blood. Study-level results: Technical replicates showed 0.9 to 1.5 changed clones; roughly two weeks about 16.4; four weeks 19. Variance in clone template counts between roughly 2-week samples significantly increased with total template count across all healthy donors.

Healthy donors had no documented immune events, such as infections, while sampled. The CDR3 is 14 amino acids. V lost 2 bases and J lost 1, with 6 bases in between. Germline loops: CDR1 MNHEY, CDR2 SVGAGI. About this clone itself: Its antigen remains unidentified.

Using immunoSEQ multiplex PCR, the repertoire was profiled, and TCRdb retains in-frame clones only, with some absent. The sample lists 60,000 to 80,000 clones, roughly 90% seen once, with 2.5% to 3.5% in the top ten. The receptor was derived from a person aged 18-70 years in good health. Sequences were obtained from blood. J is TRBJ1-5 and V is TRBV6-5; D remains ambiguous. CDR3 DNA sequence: TGTGCCAGCAGTTACGACGCGAGCAATCAGCCCCAGCATTTT. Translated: CASSYDASNQPQHF.